The rows below give T cell receptor beta chains drawn from one sample of a study of molecular identifiers for immune sequencing clone quantification. Via MiXCR, TCRdb re-called the PCR reads, giving one row per CDR3 protein. The sample holds more than 85,000 distinct CDR3 sequences; around 33% are singletons and the top ten take around 4.2%. Sequenced material: naive CD8+ T cells from blood, with Jurkat cell RNA spiked in. These receptors were collected from a human donor in good health. Some libraries in this study had Jurkat cell RNA spiked in. Each CDR3 is given with its conserved first and last residue. Fields, in order: J gene, clone size, V gene, D gene, CDR3 DNA, CDR3 protein. D genes are given only for firm matches. Expanded clones are given a class, and other clones once, few, many or no size at all.

TRBJ1-5	-	TRBV28	-	TGTGCCAGCAGTTTGAGGAAGAACAATCAGCCCCAGCATTTT	CASSLRKNNQPQHF
TRBJ2-5	-	TRBV7-2	-	TGTGCCAGCAGCTTAGTCCGTGTCCAAGAGACCCAGTACTTC	CASSLVRVQETQYF
TRBJ1-4	-	TRBV28	TRBD1	TGTGCCAGCAGTCCCTCAGACAGGGGGCCCTCGGAAAAACTGTTTTTT	CASSPSDRGPSEKLFF
TRBJ2-1	-	TRBV9	TRBD1	TGTGCCAGCAGCGAAGGGGGCGTTACTTACAATGAGCAGTTCTTC	CASSEGGVTYNEQFF
TRBJ2-7	few	TRBV6-2/TRBV6-3	-	TGTGCCAGCCGGAAGCGTCCCGTGGCAGATGCCTACGAGCAGTACTTC	CASRKRPVADAYEQYF
TRBJ2-2	few	TRBV24-1	-	TGTGCCACCAAGGACACCTCGAACACCGGGGAGCTGTTTTTT	CATKDTSNTGELFF
TRBJ2-7	-	TRBV20-1	-	TGCAGTGCTGATTGGGACGGCTCCTACGAGCAGTACTTC	CSADWDGSYEQYF
TRBJ2-3	many	TRBV29-1	TRBD2	TGCAGCGTTGAATGGGGACTAGCGGGAGATACGCAGTATTTT	CSVEWGLAGDTQYF
TRBJ2-7	-	TRBV11-1	TRBD2	TGTGCCAGCAGCTCACGGACTAGCGGATCCTACGAGCAGTACTTC	CASSSRTSGSYEQYF
TRBJ2-3	many	TRBV28	-	TGTGCCAGCAGTTCACCAGGGAGAACGCAGTATTTT	CASSSPGRTQYF
TRBJ2-3	-	TRBV11-2	TRBD2	TGTGCCAGCAGCCCCCGGACTAGTTGGGTAGATACGCAGTATTTT	CASSPRTSWVDTQYF
TRBJ2-7	many	TRBV5-1	-	TGCGCCAGCCACCAGGGATCCCGGCAGTACTTC	CASHQGSRQYF
TRBJ2-1	-	TRBV7-9	-	TGTGCCAGCAGCCCGGCGGAGCAGTTCTTC	CASSPAEQFF
TRBJ2-5	few	TRBV7-7	-	TGTGCCAGCAGCTCCACAGCGTACCAAGAGACCCAGTACTTC	CASSSTAYQETQYF
TRBJ1-4	-	TRBV19	-	TGTGCCAGAACGACAGAGGGGACCCAGGTGGCAACTAATGAAAAACTGTTTTTT	CARTTEGTQVATNEKLFF
TRBJ2-7	-	TRBV4-2	-	TGTGCCAGCAGCCCATCGGGACCGCCCTACGAGCAGTACTTC	CASSPSGPPYEQYF
TRBJ2-2	once	TRBV4-3	-	TGCGCCAGCAGCCAAGATGTTGACAGGGAGCTGTTTTTT	CASSQDVDRELFF
TRBJ2-5	-	TRBV12-3/TRBV12-4	-	TGTGCCAGCACCCAGGCGTGGCAAGAGACCCAGTACTTC	CASTQAWQETQYF
TRBJ2-4	-	TRBV13	-	TGTGCCAGCAGCTTACAAGACTTCGCCAAAAACATTCTGTACTTC	CASSLQDFAKNILYF
TRBJ2-1	-	TRBV11-2	-	TGTGCCAGCAGCTTAGCATCGGGGGACTACAATGAGCAGTTCTTC	CASSLASGDYNEQFF
TRBJ2-2	once	TRBV20-1	-	TGCAGTGTCCGACACTCGAACACCGGGGAGCTGTATTTT	CSVRHSNTGELYF
TRBJ1-5	-	TRBV2	-	TGTGCCAGCAGTGAATGGACTAGCAATCAGCCCCAGCATTTT	CASSEWTSNQPQHF
TRBJ1-5	-	TRBV28	-	TGTGCCAGCATGATACAGACTAGCAATCCGCCCCAGCATTTT	CASMIQTSNPPQHF
TRBJ1-5	few	TRBV27	-	TGTGCCAGCGGTAGGGAACTCAATCAGCCCCAGCATTTT	CASGRELNQPQHF
TRBJ2-7	many	TRBV6-6	-	TGTGCCAGCAGACCCATTAGTGGAGGGTCCTACGAGCAGTACTTC	CASRPISGGSYEQYF
TRBJ2-7	many	TRBV20-1	-	TGCAGTGCTCCGACAGAGGGGTACGAGCAGTACTTC	CSAPTEGYEQYF
TRBJ2-7	-	TRBV11-1	-	TGTGCCAGCAGCTTAAACCTGCCGCACGAGCAGTACTTC	CASSLNLPHEQYF
TRBJ2-5	-	TRBV5-4	-	TGTGCCAGCAGCTTGGATCGGATACAAGAGACCCAGTACTTC	CASSLDRIQETQYF
TRBJ2-1	-	TRBV4-3	-	TGCGCCAGCAGCCAAGATCGGGCAGGGGCATACAATGAGCAGTTCTTC	CASSQDRAGAYNEQFF
TRBJ2-1	-	TRBV20-1	-	TGCAGTGCGGAGGTAATAGCGGAAAACTGGGGGCAGTTCTTC	CSAEVIAENWGQFF
TRBJ2-5	-	TRBV3-1	-	TGTGCCAGCAGCCAACCCGGCCACCAAGAGACCCAGTACTTC	CASSQPGHQETQYF
TRBJ2-3	many	TRBV14	TRBD1	TGTGCCAGCAGCCAAGAGTTCGGGACAGGGCTCACAGATACGCAGTATTTT	CASSQEFGTGLTDTQYF
TRBJ2-2	many	TRBV12-3/TRBV12-4	TRBD2	TGTGCCAGCAGGGAAACTAGCGGGAGGATCACCGGGGAGCTGTTTTTT	CASRETSGRITGELFF
TRBJ2-2	-	TRBV7-8	-	TGTGCCCGCAGCTTAAGAAGACTAACCAACACCGGGGAGCTGTTTTTT	CARSLRRLTNTGELFF
TRBJ2-7	once	TRBV19	TRBD2	TGTGCCAGTGCGGGAGCCCACGAGCTGTACTTC	CASAGAHELYF
TRBJ2-3	few	TRBV18	TRBD1	TGTGCCAGCTCACCACTCGTCCGGGACAGGGGCGCAGATACGCAGTATTTT	CASSPLVRDRGADTQYF
TRBJ1-5	few	TRBV2	-	TGTGCCAGCAGTGAAGCGCTATTCAATCAGCCCCAGCATTTT	CASSEALFNQPQHF
TRBJ1-1	-	TRBV4-3	-	TGCGCCAGCAGCCAAGATCTGCTGAACACAGATGCATTCTTT	CASSQDLLNTDAFF
TRBJ1-2	few	TRBV2	-	TGTGCCAGCAGTGGTCGGGCAGTACTCTATGGCTACACCTTC	CASSGRAVLYGYTF
TRBJ2-5	-	TRBV27	TRBD2	TGTGCCAGCAGTTTACGGGTGGGAGGGCCGAAGGCCCAGTACTTC	CASSLRVGGPKAQYF
TRBJ1-5	-	TRBV4-3	-	TGCGCCAGCAGCCCAGCTGGGGGGCAGCTTCAGCCCCAGCATTTT	CASSPAGGQLQPQHF
TRBJ2-5	many	TRBV11-2	-	TGTGCCAGCAGTTCCGGAGAGACCCAGTACTTC	CASSSGETQYF
TRBJ2-5	-	TRBV9	-	TGTGCCAGCAGCGTGGAGGGCGGATTACAAGAGACCCAGTACTTC	CASSVEGGLQETQYF
TRBJ2-3	many	TRBV7-8	-	TGTGCCAGTCATACCCCTCCCCCGCGCCCGCAGATCAGTCCGCGGAGCACAGATACGCAGTATTTT	CASHTPPPRPQISPRSTDTQYF
TRBJ2-3	few	TRBV20-1	TRBD2	TGCAGTGCTAGGGCGGGGACTAGCGGGAGGGCCCCACCAGATACGCAGTATTTT	CSARAGTSGRAPPDTQYF
TRBJ2-4	-	TRBV7-6	TRBD1	TGTGCCAGCAGCTTAGGGAGCCCTGACAGGGTTCATTTC	CASSLGSPDRVHF
TRBJ2-7	-	TRBV5-1	-	TGCGCCAGCAGCTTTCGACAGGATTTTTTCTACGAGCAGTACTTC	CASSFRQDFFYEQYF
TRBJ2-7	-	TRBV5-4	-	TGTGCCAGCAGCCCCGAACAGACCTACGAGCAGTACTTC	CASSPEQTYEQYF
TRBJ1-4	few	TRBV24-1	TRBD1	TGTGCCACCAGCCAGGGGGAAGAAAAACTGTTTTTT	CATSQGEEKLFF
TRBJ2-5	few	TRBV28	-	TGTGCCAGCAGCAGTAGATCGGGCTGGGGACAAGAGACCCAGTACTTC	CASSSRSGWGQETQYF
TRBJ1-1	many	TRBV7-9	-	TGTGCCAGCAGCTTAACTGAAGCTTTCTTT	CASSLTEAFF
TRBJ2-5	-	TRBV9	-	TGTGCCAGCAGCCCAGGTCCGAACCAAGAGACCCAGTACTTC	CASSPGPNQETQYF
TRBJ2-2	-	TRBV2	-	TGTGCCAGCATTCGGCAGGGGACCGGGGAGCTGTTTTTT	CASIRQGTGELFF
TRBJ2-2	many	TRBV7-6	TRBD2	TGTGCCAGCAGCTTTCCGGGACTAGCGGGACCGAACACCGGGGAGCTGTTTTTT	CASSFPGLAGPNTGELFF
TRBJ2-6	-	TRBV11-2	-	TGTGCCAGCAGCTTAATCTTTTCTGGGGCCAACGTCCTGACTTTC	CASSLIFSGANVLTF